This T cell receptor beta chain was sequenced during a study of T cells in Graves' hyperthyroidism and ophthalmopathy. TCR beta CDR3 region amplification was performed from RNA transcripts. A set of HTBI primers served as the primers for a first-round RT-PCR of the TCR CDR3. TCRdb re-called the multiplex PCR reads with MiXCR, one entry per CDR3 protein. The sample carries fewer than 700,000 distinct CDR3 sequences, around 15% recorded once. The CDR3 spans 13 residues. Germline values: CDR1 SGHRS, CDR2 YFSETQ. V was pared by 4 bases and J by 4 bases, with 12 bases between. The chain joins TRBV5-1 to TRBJ2-7; D gene ambiguous. The specimen sequenced was blood. The TCR was taken from a woman between 25 and 40 years old with Graves' hyperthyroidism. The CDR3 sequence: CASSTGYDYEQYF. For the CDR3, the DNA is TGCGCCAGCAGCACGGGTTATGATTACGAGCAGTACTTC. Filled out from reference TRBV5-1 and TRBJ2-7, the complete variable domain reads KAGVTQTPRYLIKTRGQQVTLSCSPISGHRSVSWYQQTPGQGLQFLFEYFSETQRNKGNFPGRFSGRQFSNSRSEMNVSTLELGDSALYLCASSTGYDYEQYFGPGTRLTVT.